These T cell receptor beta chains were read from a single sample in a study of vaccination effects on CD4 cells after COVID-19. These receptors lack a known antigen. Clones were read by immunoSEQ multiplex PCR, and TCRdb kept only the in-frame ones, dropping some. The sample carries tens of thousands of clones, more than 65% recorded once. The source was CD4+ T cells from PBMCs cultured without peptide, collected after COVID-19 vaccination. The receptors were gathered from a human donor who received a COVID-19 vaccine. The conserved cysteine and the conserved F or W are not part of the CDR3 here. Each record gives: V gene, J gene, CDR3 length, CDR3 protein.

V: TRBV29-1
J: TRBJ2-7
length: 11
CDR3: SVRDSRSHEQY

V: TRBV27
J: TRBJ2-7
length: 19
CDR3: ASSLRVGTPGLAAVRHEQY

V: TRBV19
J: TRBJ1-2
length: 12
CDR3: ASSIQGHVGGYT

V: TRBV7-9
J: TRBJ2-3
length: 10
CDR3: ASSSSTDTQY

V: TRBV2
J: TRBJ2-1
length: 12
CDR3: ASVDPQLYNEQF

V: TRBV28
J: TRBJ2-1
length: 13
CDR3: ASSSGTSGYNEQF

V: TRBV5-1
J: TRBJ2-7
length: 13
CDR3: ASSPNLGGPKEQY

V: TRBV6-2/TRBV6-3
J: TRBJ1-3
length: 12
CDR3: ASSRAGGGNTIY

V: TRBV5-1
J: TRBJ1-1
length: 12
CDR3: ASSLWTGSTEAF

V: TRBV9
J: TRBJ1-1
length: 13
CDR3: ASSLPPDLVTEAF

V: TRBV11-2
J: TRBJ1-1
length: 12
CDR3: ASRIAGPGTEAF

V: TRBV6-4
J: TRBJ2-2
length: 12
CDR3: ASRGTSESGELF

V: TRBV14
J: TRBJ2-2
length: 12
CDR3: ASSQVPNTGELF

V: TRBV4-1
J: TRBJ1-2
length: 13
CDR3: ASSQDLQGGYGYT

V: TRBV6-1
J: TRBJ2-3
length: 14
CDR3: ASSEAPGAVTDTQY

V: TRBV19
J: TRBJ1-2
length: 11
CDR3: ASSRTGFYGYT

V: TRBV5-1
J: TRBJ2-1
length: 14
CDR3: ASSLSSGTNYNEQF

V: TRBV10-1
J: TRBJ2-5
length: 11
CDR3: ASSMTIQETQY

V: TRBV18
J: TRBJ2-1
length: 11
CDR3: ASSPAEYNEQF

V: TRBV29-1
J: TRBJ2-7
length: 10
CDR3: SVLSGGREQY

V: TRBV4-2
J: TRBJ1-1
length: 14
CDR3: ASSLRTIQVNTEAF

V: TRBV7-9
J: TRBJ1-3
length: 16
CDR3: ASSPKKAGHQTGNTIY

V: TRBV5-5
J: TRBJ1-5
length: 13
CDR3: ASSLLGSVGQPQH

V: TRBV11-3
J: TRBJ2-3
length: 13
CDR3: ASSLGTGDRGTQY

V: TRBV2
J: TRBJ1-1
length: 14
CDR3: ASSPRQGIENTEAF

V: TRBV7-8
J: TRBJ1-3
length: 13
CDR3: ASSFMGDRGNTIY